The clone carrying this T cell receptor beta chain turned up a few times. This sample was taken from a study of response to subunit inactivated influenza vaccine. TCRdb used MiXCR to reprocess the RT-PCR reads, holding one entry per CDR3 protein. The sample comprises 250,000 to 350,000 distinct CDR3 sequences, roughly 22% of which are singletons, and 10% rests with the top ten. This TCR was recovered from a man aged 50 to 75 who received an inactivated influenza vaccine. This specimen consisted of PBMCs from blood, obtained around 22 months after vaccination.

The CDR3 DNA sequence: TGCGCCAGCAGCTTCCCTAGCGGGGGGGCCGGAGATACGCAGTATTTT. It codes for CASSFPSGGAGDTQYF. The chain links TRBV5-1 to TRBJ2-3, with TRBD2 matching 12 bases. This CDR3 is 16 amino acids long. The V segment lost 2 bases and the J segment 5 bases; nucleotides outside the gene matches: 6. The germline V gene encodes CDR1 SGHRS and CDR2 YFSETQ.